This T cell receptor (beta chain) stems from a study of shared clonotypes between healthy human individuals. Points from the study as a whole: In several donors, around 4.5% of naive CD4 clonotypes appeared in common.

Germline CDR1 is MGHRA and CDR2 is YSYEKL. V lost 1 base and J 3 bases, leaving 9 bases between the germline ends. The CDR3 contains 15 residues. Study donors comprised healthy, HIV-negative adults devoid of recent acute infection or vaccination. In the authors' workflow: Quality scores were absent from the junction-only immunoSEQ sequences, so filtering differed. Profiling relied on immunoSEQ multiplex PCR, and the TCRdb table lists in-frame clones only, not all of them. V, J and clone size are taken as reported in that table, and D and trimming were inferred from the DNA itself. The profile shows about 600,000 clones, almost 97% of them singletons. To note about this clone: The antigen is not known.

J is TRBJ2-2 and V is TRBV4-1; D is ambiguous. The receptor was derived from a woman aged 30 to 39 in good health. Specimen: naive CD4+ T cells sorted from blood. The subset: CD45RA+ positively selected. In DNA, the CDR3 is TGCGCCAGCAGCCAAGGACGACCCTACACCGGGGAGCTGTTTTTT. Its translation is CASSQGRPYTGELFF.